Listed below are T cell receptor beta chains from one sample, sequenced in a study of blood T cell repertoires in COVID-19. Profiling relied on immunoSEQ multiplex PCR, and the TCRdb table lists in-frame clones only, not all of them. The profile shows about 290,000 clones, around 90% of them singletons. Sequencing was done on a sample of peripheral blood. These receptors all stem from a woman in her thirties or forties who had recovered from COVID-19. CDR3s include the opening cysteine and the closing phenylalanine or tryptophan. The D gene is left open where the match is weak. Expanded clones get a size class; other rows say once, few or many, or leave the size out.

abundance	j_gene	v_gene	d_gene	CDR3aa	CDR3nt
NA	TRBJ2-7	TRBV13	TRBD1	CASSGTGEEQYF	TGTGCCAGCTCCGGGACAGGGGAAGAGCAGTACTTC
NA	TRBJ2-5	TRBV5-4	TRBD1	CASSPPGTGHQETQYF	TGTGCCAGCAGCCCCCCCGGGACAGGGCACCAAGAGACCCAGTACTTC
NA	TRBJ2-7	TRBV10-3	NA	CAISRDKLYEQYF	TGTGCCATCAGCCGGGATAAACTCTACGAGCAGTACTTC
NA	TRBJ1-2	TRBV19	NA	CASSIAREISSGYTF	TGTGCCAGTAGTATAGCCCGGGAGATCAGCAGCGGCTACACCTTC
NA	TRBJ2-7	TRBV28	TRBD1	CASSSPNRGYEQYF	TGTGCCAGCAGTTCGCCGAACAGGGGGTACGAGCAGTACTTC
NA	TRBJ2-7	TRBV13	TRBD2	CASSPQGLAYEQYF	TGTGCCAGCAGCCCCCAGGGACTAGCCTACGAGCAGTACTTC
once	TRBJ2-7	TRBV14	NA	CASSQDAGYYEQYF	TGTGCCAGCAGCCAAGATGCAGGGTACTACGAGCAGTACTTC
NA	TRBJ2-2	TRBV19	TRBD1	CASSARTGGDTGELFF	TGTGCCAGTAGTGCCAGGACAGGGGGAGACACCGGGGAGCTGTTTTTT
NA	TRBJ2-2	TRBV25-1	NA	CASSDFYQGNTGELFF	TGTGCCAGCAGTGATTTTTACCAGGGGAACACCGGGGAGCTGTTTTTT
NA	TRBJ1-1	TRBV5-1	NA	CASSMEDTPLNTEAFF	TGCGCCAGCAGCATGGAAGACACCCCGTTGAACACTGAAGCTTTCTTT
NA	TRBJ2-6	TRBV18	NA	CASSPGGRESGANVLTF	TGTGCCAGCTCACCAGGGGGCAGGGAATCTGGGGCCAACGTCCTGACTTTC
NA	TRBJ2-1	TRBV6-4	NA	CASSDAAGLSYNEQFF	TGTGCCAGCAGTGACGCCGCGGGTCTCTCCTACAATGAGCAGTTCTTC
NA	TRBJ1-6	TRBV7-9	TRBD1	CASRSSGGSYNSPLHF	TGTGCCAGCAGGTCCTCAGGGGGCTCCTATAATTCACCCCTCCACTTT
NA	TRBJ2-7	TRBV19	NA	CASSIEQQGRQYF	TGTGCCAGTAGTATAGAGCAACAGGGCCGGCAGTACTTC
NA	TRBJ1-3	TRBV6-4	NA	CASSVWRGNTIYF	TGTGCCAGCAGTGTATGGAGAGGAAACACCATATATTTT
NA	TRBJ2-7	TRBV27	TRBD2	CASSLSGSSYEQYF	TGTGCCAGCAGTTTGAGCGGGAGCTCCTACGAGCAGTACTTC
NA	TRBJ2-5	TRBV2	TRBD1	CASSRATGVGETQYF	TGTGCCAGCAGCCGGGCTACAGGGGTAGGAGAGACCCAGTACTTC
NA	TRBJ2-5	TRBV6-6	NA	CASSAASGETQYF	TGTGCCAGCAGTGCGGCCTCGGGGGAGACCCAGTACTTC
few	TRBJ2-1	TRBV7-2	TRBD2	CASSLAAGAYNEQFF	TGTGCCAGCAGCTTAGCGGCGGGGGCCTACAATGAGCAGTTCTTC
once	TRBJ2-7	TRBV27	TRBD2	CASSTRLADNPYEQYF	TGTGCCAGCAGTACCCGACTAGCGGATAACCCCTACGAGCAGTACTTC
NA	TRBJ2-1	TRBV5-1	NA	CASSLVSGINEQFF	TGCGCCAGCAGCTTGGTGTCAGGGATCAATGAGCAGTTCTTC
NA	TRBJ2-5	TRBV5-1	NA	CASSQGTRRGQETQYF	TGCGCCAGCTCTCAAGGAACTAGACGGGGGCAAGAGACCCAGTACTTC
few	TRBJ1-2	TRBV9	TRBD1	CASSKDDRVRYGYTF	TGTGCCAGCAGCAAGGACGACAGGGTTCGCTATGGCTACACCTTC
NA	TRBJ2-3	TRBV7-3	TRBD2	CASSKTSVSTDTQYF	TGTGCCAGCAGCAAGACTAGCGTAAGCACAGATACGCAGTATTTT
NA	TRBJ2-5	TRBV18	TRBD2	CASSPLANQETQYF	TGTGCCAGCTCCCCACTAGCGAACCAAGAGACCCAGTACTTC
NA	TRBJ2-1	TRBV11-3	TRBD2	CASSLVGSWGLADLNEQFF	TGTGCCAGCAGCTTAGTAGGGTCGTGGGGACTAGCGGACCTCAATGAGCAGTTCTTC
NA	TRBJ2-7	TRBV28	TRBD2	CASSLSAGVYGQYF	TGTGCCAGCAGTTTATCAGCGGGGGTCTACGGGCAGTACTTC
few	TRBJ1-2	TRBV5-6	NA	CASSTGGNYGYTF	TGTGCCAGCAGCACCGGGGGGAACTATGGCTACACCTTC
NA	TRBJ2-2	TRBV9	NA	CASSARGGAANTGELFF	TGTGCCAGCAGCGCGAGAGGGGGGGCCGCGAACACCGGGGAGCTGTTTTTT
NA	TRBJ2-5	TRBV19	TRBD1	CASSIGGFGTVQEETQYF	TGTGCCAGTAGTATAGGGGGATTTGGGACAGTGCAAGAAGAGACCCAGTACTTC
NA	TRBJ2-5	TRBV9	NA	CASSVGDSWETQYF	TGTGCCAGCAGCGTAGGAGATAGTTGGGAGACCCAGTACTTC
NA	TRBJ2-2	TRBV2	NA	CASSDEALANTGELFF	TGTGCCAGCAGTGACGAGGCGCTGGCGAACACCGGGGAGCTGTTTTTT
NA	TRBJ2-7	TRBV18	TRBD2	CASSPPTSGTHEQYF	TGTGCCAGCTCACCACCGACTAGCGGGACCCACGAGCAGTACTTC
NA	TRBJ1-2	TRBV30	NA	CAWTTGRGLYGYTF	TGTGCCTGGACTACAGGGAGAGGTCTCTATGGCTACACCTTC
NA	TRBJ2-7	TRBV7-9	NA	CASSLSGIRGEQYF	TGTGCCAGCAGCTTATCGGGCATTCGGGGCGAGCAGTACTTC
NA	TRBJ2-7	TRBV4-2	TRBD2	CASSNRLAGYEQYF	TGTGCCAGCAGCAACCGACTAGCGGGCTACGAGCAGTACTTC
NA	TRBJ2-1	TRBV11-2	TRBD2	CASSFGLAGGREQFF	TGTGCCAGCAGCTTCGGACTAGCGGGAGGACGGGAGCAGTTCTTC
NA	TRBJ1-5	TRBV11-2	NA	CASSSGGRGSNQPQHF	TGTGCCAGCAGCTCTGGCGGGAGGGGCTCCAATCAGCCCCAGCATTTT
NA	TRBJ2-1	TRBV29-1	TRBD1	CSGGQGTNEQFF	TGCAGCGGCGGACAGGGTACGAATGAGCAGTTCTTC
NA	TRBJ2-4	TRBV20-1	NA	CSARAQTFQYF	TGCAGTGCTAGAGCCCAAACTTTTCAGTACTTC
few	TRBJ1-2	TRBV6-1	TRBD1	CASSEALGTGASNYGYTF	TGTGCCAGCAGTGAAGCGCTGGGGACAGGAGCCTCTAACTATGGCTACACCTTC
NA	TRBJ1-5	TRBV27	NA	CASSLTGGTQGQPQHF	TGTGCCAGCAGTTTAACCGGGGGGACCCAGGGTCAGCCCCAGCATTTT
few	TRBJ1-3	TRBV11-1	TRBD1	CASSFGQARFGNTIYF	TGTGCCAGCAGCTTTGGACAGGCCAGGTTTGGAAACACCATATATTTT
NA	TRBJ2-5	TRBV11-2	NA	CASSSAAGQGVGETQYF	TGTGCCAGCAGCTCCGCCGCGGGGCAGGGGGTGGGGGAGACCCAGTACTTC
NA	TRBJ1-1	TRBV3-1/TRBV3-2	TRBD1	CASSQVEGANTEAFF	TGTGCCAGCAGCCAAGTTGAGGGGGCGAACACTGAAGCTTTCTTT
NA	TRBJ1-4	TRBV24-1	TRBD1	CATSDGDRGPTNEKLFF	TGTGCCACCAGTGATGGGGACAGGGGTCCTACTAATGAAAAACTGTTTTTT
NA	TRBJ2-5	TRBV2	NA	CASSEVGGKSIETQYF	TGTGCCAGCAGTGAGGTCGGCGGGAAAAGTATAGAGACCCAGTACTTC
NA	TRBJ2-1	TRBV7-9	NA	CASSLRGTTDNEQFF	TGTGCCAGCAGCCTAAGGGGGACTACCGACAATGAGCAGTTCTTC
once	TRBJ2-7	TRBV10-3	TRBD2	CAISGTSVPGASEQYF	TGTGCCATCAGTGGGACTAGCGTCCCGGGAGCCTCCGAGCAGTACTTC
once	TRBJ2-6	TRBV20-1	TRBD1	CSASSPDRAGANVLTF	TGCAGTGCTAGTTCTCCGGACAGGGCTGGGGCCAACGTCCTGACTTTC
NA	TRBJ2-1	TRBV14	NA	CASSQEWLAINNEQFF	TGTGCCAGCAGCCAAGAGTGGCTAGCGATTAACAATGAGCAGTTCTTC
NA	TRBJ2-7	TRBV5-3	NA	CARSRHPGLAYCEQYF	TGTGCCAGAAGCCGCCATCCAGGGCTAGCGTACTGCGAGCAGTACTTC
NA	TRBJ1-4	TRBV15	NA	CATNRGTQAEKLFF	TGTGCCACCAACAGAGGGACTCAGGCAGAAAAACTGTTTTTT
NA	TRBJ1-5	TRBV2	TRBD1	CARGDSDSNQPQHF	TGTGCCAGGGGGGACAGCGATAGCAATCAGCCCCAGCATTTT
NA	TRBJ2-1	TRBV12-5	NA	CASALVPRQFF	TGTGCTAGTGCACTGGTACCGAGGCAGTTCTTC
NA	TRBJ2-4	TRBV19	TRBD2	CASIGGNYAKNIQYF	TGTGCCAGTATCGGGGGGAACTATGCCAAAAACATTCAGTACTTC
NA	TRBJ1-5	TRBV19	NA	CASSFSDTSFQQPQHF	TGTGCCAGTAGTTTCTCGGACACCTCCTTCCAACAGCCCCAGCATTTT
NA	TRBJ2-3	TRBV6-5	NA	CASSMYQKDTQYF	TGTGCCAGCAGCATGTACCAGAAAGATACGCAGTATTTT